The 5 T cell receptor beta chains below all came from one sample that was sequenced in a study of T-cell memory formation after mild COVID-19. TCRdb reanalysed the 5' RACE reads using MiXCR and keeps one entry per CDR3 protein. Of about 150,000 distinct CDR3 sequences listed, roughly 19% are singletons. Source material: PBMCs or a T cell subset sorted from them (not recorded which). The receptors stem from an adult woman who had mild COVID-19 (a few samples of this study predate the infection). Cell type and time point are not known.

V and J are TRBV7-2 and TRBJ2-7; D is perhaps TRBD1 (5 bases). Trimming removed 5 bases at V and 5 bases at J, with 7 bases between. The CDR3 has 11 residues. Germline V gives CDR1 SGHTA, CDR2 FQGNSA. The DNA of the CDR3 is TGTGCCAGCAGCAAGGGGAACGAGCAGTACTTC. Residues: CASSKGNEQYF.

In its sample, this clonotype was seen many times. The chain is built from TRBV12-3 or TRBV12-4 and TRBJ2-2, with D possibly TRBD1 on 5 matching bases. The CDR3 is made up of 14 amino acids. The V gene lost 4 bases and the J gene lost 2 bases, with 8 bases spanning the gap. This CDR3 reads CASSWTTNTGELFF. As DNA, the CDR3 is TGTGCCAGCAGTTGGACAACTAACACCGGGGAGCTGTTTTTT.

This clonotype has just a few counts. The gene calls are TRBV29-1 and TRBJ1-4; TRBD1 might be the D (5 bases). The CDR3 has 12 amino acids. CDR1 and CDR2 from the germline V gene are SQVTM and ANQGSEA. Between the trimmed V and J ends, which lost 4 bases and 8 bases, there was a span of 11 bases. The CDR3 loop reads CSVGGYGEKLFF. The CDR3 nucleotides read TGCAGCGTTGGGGGGTATGGCGAAAAACTGTTTTTT.

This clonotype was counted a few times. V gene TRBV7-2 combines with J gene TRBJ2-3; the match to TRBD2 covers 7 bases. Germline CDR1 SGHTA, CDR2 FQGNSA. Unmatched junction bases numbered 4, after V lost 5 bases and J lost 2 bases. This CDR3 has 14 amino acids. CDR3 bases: TGTGCCAGCAGCGCTAGCGGACCCACAGATACGCAGTATTTT. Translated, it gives CASSASGPTDTQYF.

The CDR3 DNA is TGTGCCAGCAGTTACATACTTTTGGTCGATGAGCAGTTCTTC. Protein product: CASSYILLVDEQFF. V gene TRBV6-2 or TRBV6-3 combines with J gene TRBJ2-1; D remains ambiguous. The germline V and J ends were trimmed by 2 bases and 8 bases, with 13 bases remaining between them. Looked up from germline, CDR1 is MNHEY and CDR2 is SVGEGT. The CDR3 runs 14 residues.